Below are 30 T cell receptor beta chains sequenced from a single sample in a study of T cells in women clearing cervical HPV infection. Sequenced by immunoSEQ multiplex PCR; TCRdb stores in-frame clones only, minus some. The sample includes fewer than 25,000 clones. The sequenced material came from blood buffy coat. The receptors originated from a woman between 18 and 75 years old with a cervical HPV16 infection that either progressed to CIN3+ or cleared (not recorded which).

In the case of this clone: One junction end does not reproduce the germline sequence, and a read error may be involved. The read terminates 3 residues ahead of where the CDR3 ends, so the germline J gene completes it. The genes are TRBV23-1 and TRBJ2-1, with TRBD1 matching 8 bases. TRBV23-1 qualifies as an ORF whose function is uncertain. CDR3 length: 16 amino acids. This chain's CDR3 is CANSHPDRVVYNEQFF. The CDR3 bases that were read are TGCGCCAACAGTCACCCGGACAGGGTCGTCTACAATGAG.

A note on this clone: Read sequence stops 3 residues before the CDR3 end, and the germline J gene provides the missing end. The J gene is TRBJ2-3, the V gene TRBV20-1; 10 positions agree with TRBD2. Per the germline V gene, CDR1 is DFQATT and CDR2 is SNEGSKA (reference sequence). The CDR3 loop spans 15 amino acids. CDR3 DNA, as far as it was read: TGCAGTGCTAGAGGCGCTAGCGGGGGTGGAGAGACG. It is translated as CSARGASGGGET. The whole CDR3 sequence reads CSARGASGGGETQYF.

This chain's CDR3 is CSARAGGAYNSPLHF. The covered CDR3 bases are TGCAGTGCTAGGGCAGGGGGCGCCTATAATTCACCC. The rearrangement uses TRBV20-1 and TRBJ1-6, with 8 bases matching TRBD1. The read is 3 residues too short to cover the CDR3 end, so that end is filled in from the germline J gene. This CDR3 is 15 amino acids long. V lost 3 bases, J lost 2 bases, and 3 bases stayed unmatched. Germline values: CDR1 DFQATT, CDR2 SNEGSKA (reference sequence).

Concerning this clone: At one of its ends the junction is not consistent with the germline gene, which may arise from a read error. The read ends 3 residues before the CDR3 terminus; that terminus is restored from the germline J gene. The same CDR3 is also encoded by other DNA sequences in this sample. The chain couples TRBV30 to TRBJ1-3; tentative D call: TRBD1 (6 bases). Germline V gene lookup returns CDR1 GTSNPN and CDR2 SVGIG (reference sequence). This CDR3 comprises 16 residues. The CDR3 DNA, read in part, is TGTGCCTGGAGTGTACTACGAGGGACAACGGGAAACACA. Its protein is CAWSVLRGTTGNT. In full, the CDR3 is CAWSVLRGTTGNTIYF.

A note on this clone: The sequence runs out 3 residues before the end of the CDR3; the remainder is reconstructed from the germline J gene. The genes are TRBV7-6 and TRBJ1-2, with 11 bases fitting TRBD1. The CDR3 contains 14 residues. Germline loops: CDR1 SGHVS, CDR2 FNYEAQ. Incomplete CDR3 DNA: TGTGCCAGCAGCCCGGGACAGGGGGTCGCCAAC. This translates into CASSPGQGVAN. The complete CDR3 sequence is CASSPGQGVANYTF.

About this clone itself: The CDR3 is cut off 3 residues early in the read; its end comes from the germline J gene. V usage is TRBV18 and J usage is TRBJ2-1; D possibly corresponds to TRBD1 (5 bases). The germline V gene has CDR1 KGHSH and CDR2 LQKENI. The CDR3 is 15 residues long. V lost 3 bases to trimming and J lost 8 bases, with 17 bases between them. The CDR3 is CASSPLRDEMDEQFF. The CDR3 DNA, read in part, is TGTGCCAGCTCACCCCTCAGGGATGAGATGGATGAG.

Comment on this clone: The read ends 3 residues early relative to the CDR3; the germline J gene fills the gap. V and J are TRBV6-1 and TRBJ1-1; TRBD1 agrees at 7 bases. This CDR3 region has 16 residues. The V segment lost 0 bases and the J segment 0 bases; nucleotides outside the gene matches: 4. From germline, CDR1 is MNHNS and CDR2 SASEGT. CDR3 DNA (partial): TGTGCCAGCAGTGAAGCTCCGGGACAGTTGAACACTGAA. This codes for CASSEAPGQLNTE. The entire CDR3 sequence reads CASSEAPGQLNTEAFF.

With regard to this clone: The read halts 3 residues ahead of the CDR3 end, with the missing end drawn from the germline J gene. The chain carries TRBV19 and TRBJ2-3; tentatively, D is TRBD2 (6 bases). The CDR3 contains 14 residues. Germline lookup yields CDR1 LNHDA and CDR2 SQIVND (reference sequence). The CDR3 reads CASSIGRGRETQYF. The CDR3 DNA, read in part, is TGTGCCAGTAGTATAGGGCGGGGCCGAGAGACG.

The CDR3 reads CASIPGTKETQYF. Incomplete CDR3 DNA: TGTGCCAGCATTCCCGGGACAAAAGAGACC. This chain links TRBV2 with TRBJ2-5; TRBD1 is a possible D gene (6 bases). The read halts 3 residues ahead of the CDR3 end, with the missing end drawn from the germline J gene. The CDR3 spans 13 residues. Trimming removed 7 bases at V and 3 bases at J, with 12 bases between. Germline values: CDR1 SNHLY, CDR2 FYNNEI.

CDR3 residues: CASSLGQGADTQYF. CDR3 DNA (partial): TGCGCCAGCAGCTTGGGACAGGGGGCAGATACG. The chain has TRBV5-1 and TRBJ2-3, with TRBD1 matching 9 bases. The DNA ends 3 residues before the CDR3 does, and the rest of the CDR3 is filled in from the germline J gene. Per germline, CDR1 SGHRS and CDR2 YFSETQ. The CDR3 totals 14 residues. V dropped 0 bases and J dropped 4; count of bases not matched to a gene: 0. The entire variable domain, with the rest obtained from reference TRBV5-1 and TRBJ2-3, is as follows: KAGVTQTPRYLIKTRGQQVTLSCSPISGHRSVSWYQQTPGQGLQFLFEYFSETQRNKGNFPGRFSGRQFSNSRSEMNVSTLELGDSALYLCASSLGQGADTQYFGPGTRLTVL.

About this clone: Read coverage stops 3 residues before the CDR3 terminus; the germline J gene supplies the remainder. The chain combines TRBV16 with TRBJ1-2; TRBD1 is a possible D gene (5 bases). Germline CDR1 and CDR2: KGHSY and FQNENV. The CDR3 runs to 12 residues. Trimming shortened V by 3 bases and J by 6 bases, and 8 bases separated the two germline ends. The part of the CDR3 DNA that was read is TGTGCCAGCAGCCAGGGGCGGAATGGC. It encodes CASSQGRNG. From start to end, the CDR3 is CASSQGRNGYTF.

Concerning this clone: The CDR3 goes on 3 residues after the read ends, and that part is filled in from the germline J gene. The chain links TRBV19 to TRBJ1-2; D is ambiguous. Looked up from germline, CDR1 is LNHDA and CDR2 is SQIVND (reference sequence). This CDR3 is 16 amino acids long. This CDR3 reads CASSTSAGHSYNDYTF. The DNA read from the CDR3 is TGTGCCAGTAGTACGTCGGCGGGCCACTCCTACAATGAC.

On this clone: The read ends 3 residues early relative to the CDR3; the germline J gene fills the gap. The same CDR3 is also encoded by other DNA sequences in this sample. The chain combines TRBV7-2 with TRBJ2-2, with 7 bases matching TRBD2. The CDR3 length is 15 residues. The germline CDR1 and CDR2 sequences are SGHTA and FQGNSA. V gave up 1 base and J gave up 1 base; unmatched junction bases: 0. The sequenced CDR3 bases are TGTGCCAGCAGCTTAGTAGCGGGGAACACCGGGGAG. Protein sequence: CASSLVAGNTGE. The full CDR3 reads CASSLVAGNTGELFF.

On this clone itself: The read gets to within 3 residues of the CDR3 end, and the germline J gene fills in the rest. The J gene is TRBJ2-5, the V gene TRBV2; TRBD2 might be the D (7 bases). Germline V CDR1 and CDR2: SNHLY, FYNNEI. This CDR3 contains 16 residues. Trimming shortened V by 7 bases and J by 2 bases, and 20 bases separated the two germline ends. The CDR3 bases that were read are TGTGCCAGCACCCTTGGGGGCGGGGGTTGGCAAGAGACC. This codes for CASTLGGGGWQET. The complete CDR3 protein is CASTLGGGGWQETQYF.

Details on this clone: The read finishes 3 residues shy of the CDR3 end, and the germline J gene is used to complete it. The V gene is TRBV4-2, the J gene TRBJ2-3, with 7 bases identical to TRBD2. Germline loops: CDR1 LGHNA, CDR2 YNFKEQ. V lost 0 bases and J lost 7; bases outside the gene matches: 13. The CDR3 contains 17 residues. The CDR3 reads CASSQEEAGNFANTQYF. Incomplete CDR3 DNA: TGTGCCAGCAGCCAAGAGGAAGCGGGGAATTTTGCGAATACG.

To note about this clone: The read ends 3 residues before the CDR3 terminus; that terminus is restored from the germline J gene. V usage is TRBV20-1 and J usage is TRBJ1-2; a weak D match, TRBD1 (6 bases). From germline, CDR1 is DFQATT and CDR2 SNEGSKA (reference sequence). The CDR3 is 13 residues long. CDR3 sequence: CSASVQGIGGYTF. The sequenced CDR3 bases are TGCAGTGCTAGTGTACAGGGAATCGGAGGC.

Concerning this clone itself: The DNA ends 3 residues before the CDR3 does, and the rest of the CDR3 is filled in from the germline J gene. The rearrangement links TRBV18 to TRBJ1-2; 7 bases map to TRBD1. Per germline, CDR1 KGHSH and CDR2 LQKENI. This CDR3 contains 14 residues. The DNA read from the CDR3 is TGTGCCAGCTCACCACCGGGACAGCGCGAGGTC. It is translated as CASSPPGQREV. The entire CDR3 protein is CASSPPGQREVYTF.

As to this clone: The read falls 3 residues short of the CDR3 end, and the missing part is taken from the germline J gene. V is TRBV7-3 and J is TRBJ1-2, with D perhaps TRBD1 (6 bases). The germline gives CDR1 SGHTA, CDR2 FQGTGA. The CDR3 covers 17 residues. The CDR3 reads CASSLSVFSGATDTYTF. The DNA read from the CDR3 is TGTGCCAGCAGCTTAAGTGTTTTTTCAGGGGCCACAGATACC.

Turning to this clone: The read ends 3 residues before the CDR3 terminus; that terminus is restored from the germline J gene. The chain is built from TRBV30 and TRBJ1-2, with unresolved D. Trimming removed 2 bases at V and 4 bases at J, with 14 bases between. The germline V gene encodes CDR1 GTSNPN and CDR2 SVGIG (reference sequence). The CDR3 loop spans 14 amino acids. Partial CDR3 DNA: TGTGCCTGGAGTCACCCTGCAGGTAGCTATGGC. Amino acid sequence: CAWSHPAGSYG. The whole CDR3 sequence is CAWSHPAGSYGYTF.

As to this clone: Read sequence stops 3 residues before the CDR3 end, and the germline J gene provides the missing end. This chain joins TRBV6-2 or TRBV6-3 and TRBJ2-1, with TRBD2 matching over 7 bases. The CDR3 is 15 residues long. The germline gives CDR1 MNHEY, CDR2 SVGEGT. V was pared by 0 bases and J by 5 bases, with 4 bases of the junction left unmatched. CDR3 protein: CASSYSIGGDNEQFF. CDR3 DNA (partial): TGTGCCAGCAGTTACTCGATTGGGGGGGACAATGAG.

A remark on this clone: Read data end 3 residues before the CDR3 end; the end is taken from the germline J gene. The rearrangement joins TRBV20-1 to TRBJ1-2; the D gene is possibly TRBD1 (5 bases). The CDR3 is made up of 14 amino acids. Germline V gene data show CDR1 as DFQATT and CDR2 as SNEGSKA (reference sequence). The part of the CDR3 DNA that was read is TGCAGTGCTCCTAATCCAGGGCTGGACTACGAC. This sequence encodes CSAPNPGLDYD. The full CDR3 sequence reads CSAPNPGLDYDYTF.

CDR3 DNA, as far as it was read: TGTGCCTGGATGGGGGGGGGAGGTAGCACAGATACG. This gives the protein CAWMGGGGSTDT. The complete CDR3 reads CAWMGGGGSTDTQYF. The chain is built from TRBV30 and TRBJ2-3; TRBD2 matches 7 bases. The read gets to within 3 residues of the CDR3 end, and the germline J gene fills in the rest. Per germline, CDR1 GTSNPN and CDR2 SVGIG (reference sequence). Trimming removed 4 bases from V and 0 bases from J; junction bases left unmatched: 7. The CDR3 consists of 15 residues.

In regard to this clone: Read coverage stops 3 residues before the CDR3 terminus; the germline J gene supplies the remainder. This chain connects TRBV6-2 or TRBV6-3 to TRBJ2-6; the D gene is possibly TRBD1 (6 bases). V was pared by 6 bases and J by 0 bases, with 15 bases between. The CDR3 contains 17 residues. Germline CDR1 reads MNHEY; CDR2 reads SVGEGT. This CDR3 is CASRGDIRGSGANVLTF. The part of the CDR3 DNA that was read is TGTGCCAGCAGGGGGGACATCCGGGGCTCTGGGGCCAACGTC.

As to this clone: The CDR3 end is not reached by the read, which stops 3 residues before it; the germline J gene fills it in. The chain couples TRBV2 to TRBJ2-2; D is unresolved. V lost 7 bases to trimming and J lost 0 bases, with 6 bases between them. This CDR3 has 13 amino acids. Germline V CDR1 and CDR2: SNHLY, FYNNEI. The CDR3 bases that were read are TGTGCCAGCAAGCTCGCGAACACCGGGGAG. Its protein product is CASKLANTGE. The entire CDR3 protein reads CASKLANTGELFF.

For this clone: The read comes to an end 3 residues before the CDR3 does, leaving the germline J gene to fill in the end. The rearrangement links TRBV5-1 to TRBJ2-2, with 9 bases aligning to TRBD2. The CDR3 covers 15 residues. V trimming: 4 bases; J trimming: 3 bases; junction bases outside the gene matches: 4. Germline V gene sequence: CDR1 SGHRS, CDR2 YFSETQ. The CDR3 loop is CASSPGTSHTGELFF. The part of the CDR3 DNA that was read is TGCGCCAGCAGCCCTGGGACTAGCCACACCGGGGAG.

With regard to this clone: The read finishes 3 residues shy of the CDR3 end, and the germline J gene is used to complete it. This chain links TRBV19 with TRBJ2-4; D uncertain. The CDR3 sequence is 13 residues long. Germline values: CDR1 LNHDA, CDR2 SQIVND (reference sequence). Partial CDR3 DNA: TGTGCCAGTAGTGATGATTACTACTATGGT. Protein: CASSDDYYYG. In full, the CDR3 is CASSDDYYYGQYF.

Concerning this clone: The read halts 3 residues ahead of the CDR3 end, with the missing end drawn from the germline J gene. Other DNA sequences from this sample encode an identical CDR3 as well. The chain carries TRBV19 and TRBJ1-3; D might be TRBD1 (5 bases). Deletions cut 6 bases from V and 1 base from J, with 13 bases between. This CDR3 is 15 amino acids long. CDR1 is LNHDA, CDR2 SQIVND, per germline (reference sequence). The CDR3 is CASSISGFSGNTIYF. The CDR3 bases that were read are TGTGCCAGTAGCATCTCAGGGTTTTCTGGAAACACC.

About this clone itself: The read ends 3 residues shy of where the CDR3 ends; the end is completed using the germline J gene. V is TRBV5-4 and J is TRBJ1-4, with D possibly being TRBD1 (6 bases). CDR3 length: 14 amino acids. The V end lost 3 bases, the J end lost 5 bases, and 11 bases lay between the germline ends. Germline V gene data show CDR1 as SGHNT and CDR2 as YYREEE (reference sequence). Partial CDR3 DNA: TGTGCCAGCAGCTCTTCTACAGGGAATGAAAAA. Amino acids: CASSSSTGNEK. The entire CDR3 protein reads CASSSSTGNEKLFF. The variable domain in full, with the rest retrieved from reference TRBV5-4 and TRBJ1-4, is ETGVTQSPTHLIKTRGQQVTLRCSSQSGHNTVSWYQQALGQGPQFIFQYYREEENGRGNFPPRFSGLQFPNYSSELNVNALELDDSALYLCASSSSTGNEKLFFGSGTQLSVL.

Worth noting for this clone: The CDR3 end is not reached by the read, which stops 3 residues before it; the germline J gene fills it in. The chain has TRBV20-1 and TRBJ1-4, with D perhaps TRBD1 (6 bases). The CDR3 has 19 residues. In germline, CDR1 is DFQATT, CDR2 SNEGSKA (reference sequence). The CDR3 loop reads CSARKRYEGQPSYNSPLFF. The covered CDR3 bases are TGCAGTGCTAGAAAACGATATGAGGGACAACCCTCCTATAATTCACCA.

Concerning this clone itself: The CDR3 is cut off 3 residues early in the read; its end comes from the germline J gene. This chain links TRBV7-2 with TRBJ1-2; TRBD1 agrees at 7 bases. This CDR3 contains 14 residues. The germline CDR1 and CDR2 sequences are SGHTA and FQGNSA. V dropped 1 base and J dropped 4; count of bases not matched to a gene: 3. This CDR3 is CASSLDNRGYGYTF. The DNA read from the CDR3 is TGTGCCAGCAGCTTAGACAACAGGGGCTATGGC.